These T cell receptor beta chains were read from a single sample in a study of siplizumab effects on memory and regulatory T cells. Data came from immunoSEQ multiplex PCR; TCRdb stores just in-frame clones and leaves some out. Of tens of thousands of clones detected, approximately 97% appear once; the ten largest clones hold 0.03% to 0.035%. The sample consisted of naive CD4+ T cells sorted from blood. The receptor set was obtained from a human donor in good health. Both conserved end residues are part of each CDR3. Fields, in order: V gene, J gene, D gene, clone size, CDR3 length, CDR3 protein, CDR3 DNA. D genes are given only for firm matches. Expanded clones get a size class; other rows say once, few or many, or leave the size out.

>TRBV11-2|TRBJ1-3|NA|NA|13
CASSLVSGNTIYF
TGTGCCAGCAGCTTAGTGAGCGGAAACACCATATATTTT
>TRBV18|TRBJ2-7|NA|NA|13
CASSPGHSYEQYF
TGTGCCAGCTCGCCGGGACACTCCTACGAGCAGTACTTC
>TRBV7-9|TRBJ1-2|NA|NA|12
CASSYLDYGYTF
TGTGCCAGCAGCTACCTAGACTATGGCTACACCTTC
>TRBV6-6|TRBJ2-2|NA|NA|14
CASSSDLDAGELFF
TGTGCCAGCAGTTCCGATCTAGATGCCGGGGAGCTGTTTTTT
>TRBV19|TRBJ2-1|NA|once|13
CASSIEGLDEQFF
TGTGCCAGTAGTATAGAGGGGCTCGATGAGCAGTTCTTC
>TRBV5-4|TRBJ2-1|NA|NA|16
CASSLASTTATNEQFF
TGTGCCAGCAGCTTGGCCTCGACAACAGCTACCAATGAGCAGTTCTTC
>TRBV27|TRBJ2-5|TRBD1|NA|13
CASTNRGEETQYF
TGTGCCAGCACTAACAGGGGCGAAGAGACCCAGTACTTC
>TRBV29-1|TRBJ2-1|NA|once|15
CSVTHNGAGYNEQFF
TGCAGCGTTACCCATAACGGAGCAGGGTACAATGAGCAGTTCTTC
>TRBV2|TRBJ1-5|NA|once|12
CASSPLNQPQHF
TGTGCCAGCAGTCCTCTTAATCAGCCCCAGCATTTT
>TRBV7-2|TRBJ2-5|NA|NA|13
CASSRREYGTQYF
TGTGCCAGCTCCCGTCGTGAGTACGGGACCCAGTACTTC
>TRBV14|TRBJ1-2|NA|few|14
CASSQASEYYGYTF
TGTGCCAGCAGCCAAGCATCCGAGTACTATGGCTACACCTTC
>TRBV6-6|TRBJ2-1|TRBD2|NA|14
CASSYEAGGYEQFF
TGTGCCAGCAGTTACGAAGCGGGGGGTTACGAGCAGTTCTTC
>TRBV27|TRBJ2-3|NA|NA|14
CASKTETAVDTQYF
TGTGCCAGCAAAACGGAGACAGCCGTAGATACGCAGTATTTT
>TRBV18|TRBJ1-2|NA|NA|16
CASSLARVVTNYGYTF
TGTGCCAGCTCACTTGCCAGGGTAGTTACTAACTATGGCTACACCTTC
>TRBV10-3|TRBJ2-7|NA|NA|14
CAISATESSYEQYF
TGTGCCATCAGTGCGACAGAGAGCTCCTACGAGCAGTACTTC
>TRBV7-9|TRBJ1-1|NA|once|12
CASSFGNTEAFF
TGTGCCAGCAGCTTTGGAAACACTGAAGCTTTCTTT
>TRBV5-5|TRBJ2-7|TRBD2|NA|15
CASSWGSGGRNEQYF
TGTGCCAGCAGCTGGGGGAGCGGGGGCCGGAACGAGCAGTACTTC
>TRBV12-5|TRBJ2-7|TRBD1|NA|14
CASASDRGPYEQYF
TGTGCTAGTGCTTCCGACAGGGGGCCTTACGAGCAGTACTTC
>TRBV5-1|TRBJ2-3|NA|NA|15
CASSFRGVDTDTQYF
TGCGCCAGCAGCTTCAGGGGGGTCGATACAGATACGCAGTATTTT
>TRBV2|TRBJ2-3|TRBD2|NA|14
CASWIAGAPDTQYF
TGTGCCAGCTGGATAGCGGGGGCGCCAGATACGCAGTATTTT
>TRBV6-1|TRBJ1-5|TRBD1|NA|14
CASRPGQENQPQHF
TGTGCCAGCAGGCCGGGACAGGAGAATCAGCCCCAGCATTTT
>TRBV29-1|TRBJ2-4|NA|NA|13
CSVEELAKNIQYF
TGCAGCGTTGAAGAGTTGGCCAAAAACATTCAGTACTTC
>TRBV5-1|TRBJ1-1|TRBD1|NA|14
CASSPRTGNTEAFF
TGCGCCAGCAGCCCAAGGACAGGGAACACTGAAGCTTTCTTT
>TRBV10-3|TRBJ2-7|TRBD1|once|15
CAISEPGQVSYEQYF
TGTGCCATCAGTGAGCCGGGACAGGTCTCCTACGAGCAGTACTTC
>TRBV6-6|TRBJ2-7|NA|NA|11
CAAGRAYEQYF
TGTGCCGCGGGTAGGGCCTACGAGCAGTACTTC
>TRBV28|TRBJ1-1|NA|NA|16
CASRSRAGTMNTEAFF
TGTGCCAGCAGGTCCAGGGCCGGGACGATGAACACTGAAGCTTTCTTT
>TRBV5-1|TRBJ1-5|NA|NA|15
CASSLTPTSNQPQHF
TGCGCCAGCAGCTTGACCCCTACCAGCAATCAGCCCCAGCATTTT
>TRBV5-1|TRBJ1-2|TRBD1|NA|15
CASSDTGAGGGGYTF
TGCGCCAGCAGCGACACAGGGGCCGGGGGTGGTGGCTACACCTTC
>TRBV7-2|TRBJ2-7|NA|NA|13
CASPFESSYEQYF
TGTGCCAGCCCCTTTGAGAGCTCCTACGAGCAGTACTTC